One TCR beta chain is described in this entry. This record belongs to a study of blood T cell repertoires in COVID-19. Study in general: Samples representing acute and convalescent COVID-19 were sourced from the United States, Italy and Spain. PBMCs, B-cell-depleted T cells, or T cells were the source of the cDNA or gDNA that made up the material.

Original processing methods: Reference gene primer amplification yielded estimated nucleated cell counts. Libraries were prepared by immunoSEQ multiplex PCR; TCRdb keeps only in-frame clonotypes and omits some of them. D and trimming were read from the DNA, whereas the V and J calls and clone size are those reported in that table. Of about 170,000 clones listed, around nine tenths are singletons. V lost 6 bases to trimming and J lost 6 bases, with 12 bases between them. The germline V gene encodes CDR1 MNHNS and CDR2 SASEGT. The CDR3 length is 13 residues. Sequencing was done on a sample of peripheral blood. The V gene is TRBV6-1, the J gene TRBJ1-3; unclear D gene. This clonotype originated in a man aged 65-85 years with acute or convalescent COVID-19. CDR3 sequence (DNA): TGTGCCAGCAGAAGCGGTTTCGAAAACACCATATATTTT. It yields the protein CASRSGFENTIYF.